The clone carrying this T cell receptor (beta chain) was picked up one time. This record comes from a study of blood T cell repertoires in COVID-19. Overall study context: The study drew acute and convalescent COVID-19 samples from the United States, Italy and Spain.

Data came from immunoSEQ multiplex PCR; TCRdb stores just in-frame clones and leaves some out. The data show some 97,000 clones, with about 90% seen just once and roughly 7.4% held by the top ten. This CDR3 comprises 15 residues. Germline V lookup: CDR1 MDHEN, CDR2 SYDVKM. V lost 3 bases to trimming and J lost 0 bases; unmatched junction nucleotides: 5. Sequencing used peripheral blood. The source of this sequence is a man aged 30-40 years in a cohort sampled during active COVID-19. This chain connects TRBV28 to TRBJ2-7, with 7 nucleotides matching TRBD1. As DNA, the CDR3 is TGTGCCAGCAGTTTTAGACAGGGAATCTCCTACGAGCAGTACTTC. This encodes CASSFRQGISYEQYF.